The clone carrying this T cell receptor (beta chain) occurred a few times. The source of the sample is a study of quantifying T cell responses using KT2 cells. Study as a whole: TCR alpha and beta constant-region primers primed reverse transcription of RNA.

The CDR3 is made up of 11 amino acids. V was clipped by 5 bases and J by 7 bases, with 8 bases between them. The germline V gene has CDR1 MNHEY and CDR2 SVGAGI. Each cDNA got a UMI-containing oligo ligated at its 3' end. An equimolar mix of RC1.1 and RC1.2 primed the beta chain across TRBC1 and TRBC2. One entry per CDR3 protein, called by TCRdb with MiXCR from the UMI-ligation and nested PCR reads. Altogether about 41,000 distinct CDR3 sequences are present, over 15% being singletons, with the ten largest covering around two fifths. This chain joins TRBV6-5 and TRBJ1-1; D uncertain. Sequencing was carried out using PBMCs spiked with cells of the T cell clone KT2. The TCR was taken from a human donor. CDR3 amino acids: CASSTDREAFF. Here the CDR3 DNA reads TGTGCCAGCAGTACCGACCGTGAAGCTTTCTTT.